Below, 29 T cell receptor beta chains from the same sample are listed, as sequenced in a study of T cell clones after liver transplantation. Some clones are missing from TCRdb's copy, which holds only in-frame ones; the method was immunoSEQ multiplex PCR. The sample carries about 50,000 clones, 65% to 80% recorded once. The specimen comprised CD4+ T cells from blood, sampled roughly 56 months after liver transplant. The receptors stem from a human patient who received a liver transplant. Some T cells may possibly be graft donor cells.

The CDR3 DNA is TGTGCCAGCAGCTTACCCAACTACGAGCAGTACTTC. Translated, it gives CASSLPNYEQYF. The chain employs TRBV7-9 and TRBJ2-7; D is unresolved. The V end lost 2 bases, the J end lost 3 bases, and 5 bases lay between the germline ends. CDR1 is SEHNR and CDR2 is FQNEAQ in the germline V gene (reference sequence). The length of the CDR3 is 12 residues.

This clone showed up just a few times. The chain carries TRBV5-4 and TRBJ1-1, with TRBD1 as a possible D gene (5 bases). The CDR3 has 14 amino acids. The ends were cut back, 3 bases at V and 8 bases at J, with 17 bases in the middle. Germline V lookup: CDR1 SGHNT, CDR2 YYREEE (reference sequence). In nucleotides, the CDR3 is TGTGCCAGCAGCTGGACCGGGGCATCGGTGGAAGCTTTCTTT. Protein: CASSWTGASVEAFF.

The rearrangement links TRBV6-6 to TRBJ1-1; D is possibly TRBD1 (6 bases). CDR3 size: 15 residues. V lost 2 bases to trimming and J lost 3 bases, with 13 bases between them. From germline, CDR1 is MNHNY and CDR2 SVGAGI (reference sequence). The CDR3 region is CASSYQQGFYTEAFF. CDR3 sequence (DNA): TGTGCCAGCAGTTACCAACAGGGATTTTACACTGAAGCTTTCTTT.

This chain uses TRBV7-2 with TRBJ2-7; tentatively, D is TRBD1 (5 bases). Germline CDR1 SGHTA, CDR2 FQGNSA. Between the trimmed V and J ends, which lost 1 base and 5 bases, there was a span of 12 bases. The CDR3 is 14 amino acids. The CDR3 spells CASSLDPGRNEQYF. The CDR3 DNA follows: TGTGCCAGCAGCTTAGATCCAGGGCGGAACGAGCAGTACTTC.

This clone was seen a few times. V gene TRBV15 combines with J gene TRBJ2-1; TRBD1 aligns across 12 bases. The J segment lost 3 bases and the V segment lost 10 bases, leaving 7 bases of the junction unmatched. The length of the CDR3 is 15 residues. The germline CDR1 and CDR2 sequences are LNHNV and YYDKDF (reference sequence). The CDR3 protein is CAKMGQGAYYNEQFF. DNA of the CDR3: TGTGCCAAAATGGGACAGGGGGCATACTACAATGAGCAGTTCTTC.

The rearrangement joins TRBV7-9 to TRBJ2-7; TRBD1 matches at 8 bases. V lost 6 bases and J lost 2; bases outside the gene matches: 6. This CDR3 contains 14 residues. Germline CDR1 reads SEHNR; CDR2 reads FQNEAQ (reference sequence). The CDR3 sequence: CASSPDRGTYEQYF. As DNA, the CDR3 is TGTGCCAGCAGTCCAGACAGGGGAACCTACGAGCAGTACTTC.

This chain links TRBV29-1 with TRBJ2-1; D may be TRBD2 (6 bases). The germline gives CDR1 SQVTM, CDR2 ANQGSEA. The CDR3 runs to 12 residues. V lost 3 bases and J lost 7, with 10 bases in between. The CDR3 sequence is CSVEGGWNEQFF. DNA of the CDR3: TGCAGCGTTGAGGGAGGATGGAATGAGCAGTTCTTC.

CDR3 sequence reads: CASSTTGGFGANVLTF. Here the CDR3 DNA reads TGTGCCAGTAGTACCACAGGGGGCTTTGGGGCCAACGTCCTGACTTTC. The rearrangement joins TRBV19 to TRBJ2-6; 9 bases map to TRBD1. This CDR3 contains 16 residues. Trimming took 4 bases from V and 3 from J; bases not matched to a gene: 4. Germline V CDR1 and CDR2: LNHDA, SQIVND (reference sequence).

A few counts support this clone. CDR3 DNA sequence: TGTGCCAGCAGCTTGGTCGTGACAGATTTGACCTATGGCTACACCTTC. It translates to CASSLVVTDLTYGYTF. The J gene is TRBJ1-2, the V gene TRBV5-6, with a tentative D call TRBD1 (5 bases). The CDR3 extends over 16 amino acids. CDR1 and CDR2 (germline): SGHDT, YYEEEE. V dropped 0 bases and J dropped 4 bases, with 16 bases sitting between them.

The genes are TRBV7-9 and TRBJ2-6; D might be TRBD1 (5 bases). Deletions cut 6 bases from V and 4 bases from J, with 7 bases between. The CDR3 is 13 residues long. Germline CDR1 reads SEHNR; CDR2 reads FQNEAQ (reference sequence). The CDR3 sequence is CASRGLGANVLTF. The CDR3, as DNA: TGTGCCAGCAGGGGGCTCGGGGCCAACGTCCTGACTTTC.

The J gene is TRBJ1-4, the V gene TRBV18; no firm D call. The V gene's germline CDR1 is KGHSH and CDR2 LQKENI. CDR3 length: 15 residues. V lost 2 bases and J lost 6, with 13 bases in between. The CDR3 coding sequence is TGTGCCAGCTCACCAGATCAAGGAGCCGATGAAAAACTGTTTTTT. It yields the protein CASSPDQGADEKLFF.

This clone was counted only a few times. The genes are TRBV15 and TRBJ2-4; unclear D gene. There are 13 residues in the CDR3. V lost 4 bases, J lost 6 bases, and 10 bases lay in between. The V gene's germline CDR1 is LNHNV and CDR2 YYDKDF (reference sequence). The CDR3 region is CATSTDISNIQYF. The DNA of the CDR3 is TGTGCCACCAGCACCGACATCTCAAACATTCAGTACTTC. The full variable domain, with the rest looked up from reference TRBV15 and TRBJ2-4, is DAMVIQNPRYQVTQFGKPVTLSCSQTLNHNVMYWYQQKSSQAPKLLFHYYDKDFNNEADTPDNFQSRRPNTSFCFLDIRSPGLGDTAMYLCATSTDISNIQYFGAGTRLSVL.

This clone turned up a few times. The chain recombines TRBV28 with TRBJ1-1; D perhaps matches TRBD1 (5 bases). Germline V gene lookup returns CDR1 MDHEN and CDR2 SYDVKM. The CDR3 sequence is 15 residues long. V lost 5 bases, J lost 4 bases, and 17 bases lay in between. CDR3 sequence: CASSPYLGLGTEAFF. The DNA for the CDR3 is TGTGCCAGCAGTCCCTATCTGGGGCTCGGCACTGAAGCTTTCTTT.

The chain combines TRBV19 with TRBJ1-3; the D is unclear. Germline V gene data show CDR1 as LNHDA and CDR2 as SQIVND (reference sequence). Trimming took off 4 bases at V and 2 bases at J, with 3 bases between the two ends. The CDR3 is 12 residues long. DNA for the CDR3: TGTGCCAGTAGTAATGCTGGAAACACCATATATTTT. Translating gives CASSNAGNTIYF.

To note about this clone: The same CDR3 also results from other DNA sequences found in this sample. The chain links TRBV29-1 to TRBJ2-3, with 10 bases that match TRBD2. Germline values: CDR1 SQVTM, CDR2 ANQGSEA. Trimming took 4 bases from V and 6 from J; bases not matched to a gene: 7. The CDR3 spans 14 residues. CDR3 protein: CSVGSGGGRDTQYF. The CDR3 region has the DNA TGCAGCGTTGGGAGCGGGGGGGGGAGGGATACGCAGTATTTT.

This chain uses TRBV5-1 with TRBJ2-6; D is undetermined. V dropped 0 bases and J dropped 1 base, with 8 bases sitting between them. The length of the CDR3 is 16 residues. In germline, CDR1 is SGHRS, CDR2 YFSETQ. The CDR3 nucleotides are TGCGCCAGCAGCTTGGCCGTGTCGTCTGGGGCCAACGTCCTGACTTTC. Protein: CASSLAVSSGANVLTF.

V and J are TRBV4-1 and TRBJ1-6, with D possibly TRBD1 on 6 matching bases. Trimming removed 4 bases at V and 4 bases at J, with 8 bases between. The length of the CDR3 is 14 residues. Germline CDR1 and CDR2: MGHRA and YSYEKL. CDR3 protein: CASSRGAYNSPLHF. CDR3 in DNA: TGCGCCAGCAGCCGGGGGGCTTATAATTCACCCCTCCACTTT.

The chain recombines TRBV6-4 with TRBJ2-1; no clear D gene. Germline V lookup: CDR1 MRHNA, CDR2 SNTAGT. V lost 3 bases and J 10 bases, leaving 13 bases between the germline ends. This CDR3 has 13 amino acids. The CDR3 protein is CASSEEHGSEQFF. Written as DNA, the CDR3 is TGTGCCAGCAGTGAAGAGCACGGCTCCGAGCAGTTCTTC.

The table lists this clone with a count of one. The chain uses TRBV12-5 and TRBJ2-1; perhaps D is TRBD1 or TRBD2 (5 bases each). V was trimmed by 5 bases and J by 8 bases, leaving 13 bases between them. The length of the CDR3 is 13 residues. The germline CDR1 and CDR2 sequences are LGHNT and FRNRAP. The CDR3 DNA follows: TGTGCTAGTGGTCGGGGACCGGAGGATGAGCAGTTCTTC. This encodes CASGRGPEDEQFF.

This clone was found a few times. The chain joins TRBV11-2 to TRBJ2-7; TRBD1 matches 10 bases. The CDR3 length is 18 residues. Germline V lookup: CDR1 SGHAT, CDR2 FQNNGV. J gave up 2 bases and V 2 bases, and 12 bases lay outside the gene matches. CDR3 protein: CASSLHLPGTGETYEQYF. For the CDR3, the DNA is TGTGCCAGCAGCTTACACCTACCCGGGACAGGGGAAACCTACGAGCAGTACTTC.

The chain has TRBV27 and TRBJ1-2; 10 bases map to TRBD1. The germline CDR1 and CDR2 sequences are MNHEY and SMNVEV (reference sequence). V was pared by 10 bases and J by 8 bases, with 7 bases of the junction left unmatched. The CDR3 has 12 residues. This CDR3 is CATYRDRGGYTF. The DNA of the CDR3 is TGTGCCACCTACCGGGACAGGGGAGGCTACACCTTC.

Here the CDR3 reads CASSEGYSNTIYF. Here the CDR3 DNA reads TGCGCCAGCAGCGAGGGGTATTCAAACACCATATATTTT. The chain has TRBV4-1 and TRBJ1-3; D might be TRBD1 (5 bases). Germline CDR1 reads MGHRA; CDR2 reads YSYEKL. The CDR3 sequence is 13 residues long. The V end was cut by 5 bases, the J end by 6 bases, with 11 bases between.

V and J are TRBV27 and TRBJ2-2; TRBD1 agrees at 7 bases. Germline V gives CDR1 MNHEY, CDR2 SMNVEV (reference sequence). CDR3 size: 15 residues. Unmatched junction bases numbered 5, after V lost 6 bases and J lost 1 base. The CDR3 sequence is CASRPRGLNTGELFF. CDR3 DNA sequence: TGTGCCAGCAGACCAAGGGGGCTGAACACCGGGGAGCTGTTTTTT.

The chain couples TRBV11-3 to TRBJ2-1, with TRBD1 matching over 7 bases. Germline assignment: CDR1 SGHNT and CDR2 YENEEA. J was trimmed by 4 bases and V by 5 bases; bases with no gene match: 5. This CDR3 is 14 amino acids long. CDR3 sequence reads: CASSRDRDYNEQFF. CDR3 DNA sequence: TGTGCCAGCAGCCGTGACAGGGATTACAATGAGCAGTTCTTC.

This clone was counted a few times. The V and J genes are TRBV28 and TRBJ1-2; no firm D call. CDR1 and CDR2 from the germline V gene are MDHEN and SYDVKM. CDR3 size: 16 residues. Trimming removed 6 bases at V and 2 bases at J, with 19 bases between. For the CDR3, the DNA is TGTGCCAGCAGCACTCACCCGGGCAGGACCAACTATGGCTACACCTTC. Encoded protein: CASSTHPGRTNYGYTF.

This clone showed up just a few times. The chain uses TRBV18 and TRBJ2-7; tentative D call: TRBD1 (7 bases). V lost 5 bases and J 9 bases, leaving 17 bases between the germline ends. The germline V gene has CDR1 KGHSH and CDR2 LQKENI. The CDR3 extends over 13 amino acids. The CDR3 coding sequence is TGTGCCAGCTCAAGGGACAGCTCCGGGGGGCAGTACTTC. Translating gives CASSRDSSGGQYF.

Comment on this clone: A read error may be the cause here, since a much bigger clone is one base away. The same CDR3 arises from other DNA sequences in this sample as well. CDR3 in DNA: TGTGCCAGCTCACCAGACAATCAGCCCCAGCATTTT. It codes for CASSPDNQPQHF. The chain is built from TRBV18 and TRBJ1-5; D is undetermined. This CDR3 has 12 amino acids. With 2 bases removed from V and 3 bases from J, the gap between germline ends came to 2 bases. The germline V gene has CDR1 KGHSH and CDR2 LQKENI. Based on the CDR3 plus reference TRBV18 and TRBJ1-5, the full variable domain is NAGVMQNPRHLVRRRGQEARLRCSPMKGHSHVYWYRQLPEEGLKFMVYLQKENIIDESGMPKERFSAEFPKEGPSILRIQQVVRGDSAAYFCASSPDNQPQHFGDGTRLSIL.

The rearrangement links TRBV18 to TRBJ1-2; D is ambiguous. CDR3 size: 16 residues. CDR1 and CDR2 (germline): KGHSH, LQKENI. The ends were cut back, 1 base at V and 1 base at J, with 13 bases in the middle. This CDR3 is CASSPRDTVINYGYTF. The CDR3 DNA sequence: TGTGCCAGCTCACCACGGGATACAGTTATTAACTATGGCTACACCTTC. Full variable domain (remainder filled in from reference TRBV18 and TRBJ1-2): NAGVMQNPRHLVRRRGQEARLRCSPMKGHSHVYWYRQLPEEGLKFMVYLQKENIIDESGMPKERFSAEFPKEGPSILRIQQVVRGDSAAYFCASSPRDTVINYGYTFGSGTRLTVV.

The V and J genes are TRBV30 and TRBJ2-7, with 9 bases that match TRBD1. The J segment lost 4 bases and the V segment lost 0 bases, leaving 1 base of the junction unmatched. Germline lookup yields CDR1 GTSNPN and CDR2 SVGIG (reference sequence). The CDR3 sequence is 13 residues long. CDR3 loop: CAWSVQGAYEQYF. CDR3 DNA sequence: TGTGCCTGGAGTGTACAGGGGGCATACGAGCAGTACTTC.